The 16 T cell receptor beta chains presented below share a single source sample, sequenced in a study of T cells in Graves' hyperthyroidism and ophthalmopathy. Amplification targeted TCR beta CDR3 regions from RNA transcripts. In the first-round RT-PCR of the TCR CDR3, the HTBI primer set was used. TCRdb reprocessed the multiplex PCR reads with MiXCR, giving one entry per CDR3 protein. Found here are approximately 410,000 distinct CDR3 sequences, about 15% of them singletons; the top ten hold over 10%. Sequencing was performed on blood. These receptors were collected from a man between 18 and 35 years old with Graves' ophthalmopathy.

The CDR3 DNA is TGCAGTGCTAGCTCCGGCGGCAGTCAAGAAAAACTGTTTTTT. This sequence encodes CSASSGGSQEKLFF. The chain is built from TRBV20-1 and TRBJ1-4; no clear D gene. This CDR3 contains 14 residues. CDR1 DFQATT and CDR2 SNEGSKA come from the germline V gene (reference sequence). V dropped 3 bases and J dropped 8 bases, with 16 bases sitting between them.

This clonotype was recorded many times. This chain links TRBV9 with TRBJ2-5, with D maybe TRBD1 (5 bases). Germline V lookup: CDR1 SGDLS, CDR2 YYNGEE. The CDR3 has 14 residues. V was cut by 3 bases and J by 5 bases, with 14 bases left in between. In DNA, the CDR3 is TGTGCCAGCAGCGAGCAGGGAAACACTGAGACCCAGTACTTC. Its protein product is CASSEQGNTETQYF.

This clonotype was seen repeatedly, ten times or more. The gene calls are TRBV11-3 and TRBJ1-1; TRBD1 is a possible D gene (5 bases). Germline CDR1 is SGHNT and CDR2 is YENEEA. The V and J ends lost 2 bases and 4 bases respectively, with 11 bases between them. The CDR3 sequence is 14 residues long. CDR3 sequence: CASSLTQGGTEAFF. The CDR3 DNA reads as TGTGCCAGCAGCTTAACCCAGGGCGGCACTGAAGCTTTCTTT.

The chain has TRBV6-1 and TRBJ2-7; a weak D match, TRBD2 (6 bases). There are 15 residues in the CDR3. The V end was cut by 7 bases, the J end by 5 bases, with 21 bases between. Germline values: CDR1 MNHNS, CDR2 SASEGT. The CDR3, as DNA: TGTGCCAGCACCAACGATAGGGAGGCCGTGGACGAGCAGTACTTC. This translates into CASTNDREAVDEQYF.

This clonotype was recorded many times. The V and J genes are TRBV20-1 and TRBJ2-3; tentative D call: TRBD1 (6 bases). The CDR3 consists of 13 residues. Germline-derived CDR1 and CDR2 are DFQATT and SNEGSKA (reference sequence). V dropped 7 bases and J dropped 2 bases, with 13 bases sitting between them. CDR3 nucleotides: TGCAGTGGGGGGCGACAGGCCACAGATACGCAGTATTTT. Translation gives CSGGRQATDTQYF.

V usage is TRBV19 and J usage is TRBJ2-1; D may be TRBD1 (6 bases). V lost 0 bases to trimming and J lost 10 bases, with 19 bases between them. Germline V CDR1 and CDR2: LNHDA, SQIVND (reference sequence). The CDR3 has 16 amino acids. The CDR3: CASSIEIWDNSYEQFF. The CDR3 bases are TGTGCCAGTAGTATAGAAATCTGGGACAACTCCTACGAGCAGTTCTTC.

The J gene is TRBJ1-3, the V gene TRBV12-3 or TRBV12-4; D is unclear. Trimming pared 7 bases from V and 4 bases from J, leaving 14 bases between. The CDR3 runs to 14 residues. The chain's CDR3 is CASTQVGSGNTIYF. CDR3 in DNA: TGTGCCAGCACCCAAGTTGGATCGGGAAACACCATATATTTT.

Many counts were recorded for this clonotype. At one end, the junction sequence differs from germline, possibly due to a read error. V and J are TRBV3-1 and TRBJ1-1; perhaps TRBD1 as D (5 bases). Germline-derived CDR1 and CDR2 are LGHDT and YNNKEL (reference sequence). This CDR3 contains 13 residues. The CDR3 reads CASSQGPNTEAFF. DNA of the CDR3: TGCGCCAGCAGCCAGGGACCGAACACTGAAGCTTTCTTT.

The chain joins TRBV5-4 to TRBJ1-2, with 10 positions matching TRBD1. Germline trimming cut 8 bases from V and 3 bases from J; bases unmatched to any gene: 13. This CDR3 region has 16 residues. Germline assignment: CDR1 SGHNT and CDR2 YYREEE (reference sequence). The CDR3 nucleotides read TGTGCCAGTCAGACGGGGTCTGGACAGGGGGACTATGGCTACACCTTC. It specifies CASQTGSGQGDYGYTF.

This clonotype was counted ten times or more. The chain carries TRBV12-3 or TRBV12-4 and TRBJ2-7; D assignment may be TRBD1 or TRBD2 (5 bases each). V lost 1 base and J 0 bases, leaving 10 bases between the germline ends. The CDR3 totals 15 residues. The CDR3 region has the DNA TGTGCCAGCAGTTTAGGAGACAGCGGCTCCTACGAGCAGTACTTC. Residues: CASSLGDSGSYEQYF.

V usage is TRBV19 and J usage is TRBJ2-7; D gene uncertain. CDR1 and CDR2 from the germline V gene are LNHDA and SQIVND (reference sequence). The CDR3 contains 14 residues. The V end was cut by 6 bases, the J end by 2 bases, with 14 bases between. The CDR3 protein is CASRSPEAPYEQYF. CDR3 coding DNA: TGTGCCAGTAGGTCACCCGAGGCGCCCTACGAGCAGTACTTC.

This clonotype was seen at least ten times. This chain uses TRBV14 with TRBJ1-6; 9 nucleotides line up with TRBD1. This CDR3 comprises 16 residues. V gave up 2 bases and J gave up 9 bases; unmatched junction bases: 8. Germline V gives CDR1 SGHDN, CDR2 FVKESK. CDR3: CASSQRDRVPSSPLHF. CDR3 sequence (DNA): TGTGCCAGCAGCCAAAGGGACAGGGTGCCTTCTTCACCCCTCCACTTT.

The CDR3 loop is CASTSQGGGTGELFF. The CDR3 region has the DNA TGTGCCAGTACTTCGCAGGGCGGGGGCACCGGGGAGCTGTTTTTT. The chain links TRBV19 to TRBJ2-2, with TRBD2 matching over 7 bases. Per germline, CDR1 LNHDA and CDR2 SQIVND (reference sequence). This CDR3 region has 15 residues. The J segment lost 4 bases and the V segment lost 7 bases, leaving 9 bases of the junction unmatched.

This clonotype was seen at least ten times. The chain is built from TRBV20-1 and TRBJ2-7; 8 positions agree with TRBD1. Losses at the gene ends were 1 base for V and 3 bases for J; bases not matched to a gene: 5. From germline, CDR1 is DFQATT and CDR2 SNEGSKA (reference sequence). The length of the CDR3 is 14 residues. For the CDR3, the DNA is TGCAGTGCTAGAGTTGACAGGGGAATCTACGAGCAGTACTTC. It codes for CSARVDRGIYEQYF.

The sample holds a few counts of this clonotype. This chain joins TRBV9 and TRBJ1-4, with D possibly being TRBD1 (5 bases). Trimming left V 4 bases short and J 0 bases short, with 10 bases between. CDR1 is SGDLS and CDR2 is YYNGEE in the germline V gene. The CDR3 is 15 amino acids. In DNA form, the CDR3 reads TGTGCCAGCAGCTCGGGACTGGCAACTAATGAAAAACTGTTTTTT. Its translation: CASSSGLATNEKLFF.

The table lists this clonotype with a few counts. The chain recombines TRBV12-3 or TRBV12-4 with TRBJ2-7; D is uncertain. The CDR3 extends over 14 amino acids. V was clipped by 3 bases and J by 5 bases, with 14 bases between them. The CDR3 nucleotides are TGTGCCAGCAGTTTTGGGGATCGTTTCGACGAGCAGTACTTC. Its protein product is CASSFGDRFDEQYF.